A single sample gave rise to the 20 T cell receptor beta chains below, sequenced in a study of T cell changes during pregnancy in multiple sclerosis. Assay used: immunoSEQ multiplex PCR; TCRdb lists only in-frame clones, some missing. The data hold 84,000 or so clones, with 94% observed a single time. Sample: peripheral blood, taken in the third trimester of pregnancy. These receptors all stem from a female donor with multiple sclerosis, enrolled in a pregnancy study.

V usage is TRBV4-1 and J usage is TRBJ2-1; a possible D gene is TRBD1 (6 bases). With 7 bases removed from V and 13 bases from J, the gap between germline ends came to 14 bases. Germline values: CDR1 MGHRA, CDR2 YSYEKL. The CDR3 loop spans 11 amino acids. The CDR3 nucleotides read TGCGCCAGCAACCGAGCCGGGACACAGTTCTTC. It codes for CASNRAGTQFF.

The J gene is TRBJ1-2, the V gene TRBV15; TRBD1 aligns across 7 bases. Looked up from germline, CDR1 is LNHNV and CDR2 is YYDKDF (reference sequence). The CDR3 loop spans 14 amino acids. V was clipped by 6 bases and J by 5 bases; unmatched bases: 9. Here the CDR3 reads CATSLTTGDYGYTF. The CDR3 DNA sequence: TGTGCCACCAGTTTAACTACAGGGGATTATGGCTACACCTTC. Filled out from reference TRBV15 and TRBJ1-2, the complete variable domain reads DAMVIQNPRYQVTQFGKPVTLSCSQTLNHNVMYWYQQKSSQAPKLLFHYYDKDFNNEADTPDNFQSRRPNTSFCFLDIRSPGLGDTAMYLCATSLTTGDYGYTFGSGTRLTVV.

The sample holds one count of this clone. This chain connects TRBV6-1 to TRBJ2-1, with 7 bases lining up with TRBD2. The germline CDR1 and CDR2 sequences are MNHNS and SASEGT. This CDR3 region has 12 residues. V trimming: 5 bases; J trimming: 10 bases; junction bases outside the gene matches: 5. The DNA for the CDR3 is TGTGCCAGCAGTCCCCGACTAGCCGAGCAGTTCTTC. Encoded protein: CASSPRLAEQFF.

This sequence joins TRBV5-6 and TRBJ2-1; maybe TRBD2 (5 bases). Germline lookup yields CDR1 SGHDT and CDR2 YYEEEE. This CDR3 region has 14 residues. The V and J ends lost 4 bases and 8 bases respectively, with 16 bases between them. CDR3 residues: CASSLGTAGDEQFF. The CDR3 nucleotides are TGTGCCAGCAGCCTAGGAACGGCCGGGGATGAGCAGTTCTTC.

The chain carries TRBV19 and TRBJ2-1; 14 nucleotides align to TRBD2. Per germline, CDR1 LNHDA and CDR2 SQIVND (reference sequence). The CDR3 is 18 residues long. V was pared by 0 bases and J by 3 bases, with 4 bases of the junction left unmatched. The CDR3, as DNA: TGTGCCAGTAGTATAGATTACGGACTAGCGGGGGGCTACAATGAGCAGTTCTTC. It yields the protein CASSIDYGLAGGYNEQFF.

This chain uses TRBV10-3 with TRBJ2-7; D is perhaps TRBD2 (6 bases). V lost 5 bases and J 3 bases, leaving 11 bases between the germline ends. This CDR3 has 13 amino acids. Germline values: CDR1 ENHRY, CDR2 SYGVKD. CDR3 region: CAISQGLSYEQYF. The CDR3 DNA sequence: TGTGCCATCAGTCAGGGACTTAGCTACGAGCAGTACTTC.

V is TRBV18 and J is TRBJ1-3; 8 bases align to TRBD1. The CDR3 is 17 residues long. CDR1 and CDR2 (germline): KGHSH, LQKENI. Unmatched junction bases numbered 10, after V lost 4 bases and J lost 2 bases. For the CDR3, the DNA is TGTGCCAGCTCACGAAATACACAGGACAGGGCTGGAAACACCATATATTTT. Its translation is CASSRNTQDRAGNTIYF. Full variable domain (missing parts from reference TRBV18 and TRBJ1-3): NAGVMQNPRHLVRRRGQEARLRCSPMKGHSHVYWYRQLPEEGLKFMVYLQKENIIDESGMPKERFSAEFPKEGPSILRIQQVVRGDSAAYFCASSRNTQDRAGNTIYFGEGSWLTVV.

The DNA for the CDR3 is TGTGCCAGCAGTTCCGGGACAGGGGAGGAAAAACTGTTTTTT. Protein: CASSSGTGEEKLFF. The chain is built from TRBV7-6 and TRBJ1-4; TRBD1 matches 10 bases. J lost 8 bases, V lost 6 bases, and 6 bases had no gene match. This CDR3 contains 14 residues. CDR1 and CDR2 from the germline V gene are SGHVS and FNYEAQ.

The chain couples TRBV5-4 to TRBJ2-5; 7 bases are a match to TRBD2. The CDR3 contains 16 residues. The ends lost 0 bases at V and 2 bases at J; junction bases unmatched: 7. Germline V gene data show CDR1 as SGHNT and CDR2 as YYREEE (reference sequence). CDR3 nucleotides: TGTGCCAGCAGCTTGGGAGACCGCGGGGGACAAGAGACCCAGTACTTC. The encoded protein is CASSLGDRGGQETQYF.

The chain combines TRBV30 with TRBJ2-7, with 8 nucleotides matching TRBD1. This CDR3 has 13 amino acids. The germline gives CDR1 GTSNPN, CDR2 SVGIG (reference sequence). V dropped 3 bases and J dropped 7; count of bases not matched to a gene: 8. CDR3 nucleotides: TGTGCCTGGAGAAAGACAGGGGAATGGGAGCAGTACTTC. Encoded protein: CAWRKTGEWEQYF.

The chain links TRBV30 to TRBJ2-7; D perhaps matches TRBD2 (6 bases). Trimming cost V 7 bases and J 2 bases, with 12 bases left between them. Germline CDR1 is GTSNPN and CDR2 is SVGIG (reference sequence). The CDR3 loop spans 12 amino acids. The CDR3 DNA follows: TGTGCCTATAGGGACTTTACCTACGAGCAGTACTTC. It specifies CAYRDFTYEQYF.

V usage is TRBV18 and J usage is TRBJ1-1, with D perhaps TRBD1 (6 bases). Trimming removed 3 bases from V and 1 base from J, with 15 bases in between. CDR1 and CDR2 (germline): KGHSH, LQKENI. The CDR3 is made up of 16 amino acids. The CDR3 region is CASSPSTSTGNTEAFF. The CDR3 DNA sequence: TGTGCCAGCTCACCGAGCACGTCGACAGGGAACACTGAAGCTTTCTTT.

The rearrangement uses TRBV7-3 and TRBJ1-2, with a tentative D call TRBD1 (6 bases). The germline V gene has CDR1 SGHTA and CDR2 FQGTGA. V was cut by 5 bases and J by 4 bases, with 17 bases left in between. The CDR3 has 15 amino acids. As DNA, the CDR3 is TGTGCCAGCAGCCCCCAGGGTGGGGGGGCCTATGGCTACACCTTC. Translated, it gives CASSPQGGGAYGYTF.

V is TRBV6-5 and J is TRBJ2-3, with 9 bases fitting TRBD1. The CDR3 has 16 residues. With 2 bases clipped from V and 3 bases from J, the junction kept 6 bases outside the gene matches. CDR1 and CDR2 (germline): MNHEY, SVGAGI. The CDR3 here is CASSYVPGQGTDTQYF. The CDR3 nucleotides are TGTGCCAGCAGTTACGTCCCCGGACAGGGGACAGATACGCAGTATTTT.

The chain employs TRBV13 and TRBJ2-4; a possible D gene is TRBD1 (6 bases). Trimming removed 3 bases from V and 2 bases from J, with 8 bases in between. The germline V gene has CDR1 PRHDT and CDR2 FYEKMQ (reference sequence). This CDR3 has 14 amino acids. This CDR3 reads CASSFTGSKNIQYF. CDR3 DNA sequence: TGTGCCAGCAGCTTCACAGGGTCCAAAAACATTCAGTACTTC.

This chain connects TRBV7-9 to TRBJ2-7; D possibly corresponds to TRBD1 (6 bases). The length of the CDR3 is 11 residues. Trimming stripped 5 bases from V and 8 bases from J, with 10 bases between. Germline-derived CDR1 and CDR2 are SEHNR and FQNEAQ (reference sequence). The CDR3 bases are TGTGCCAGCAGCCAGACAGGTCAGCAGTACTTC. Translating gives CASSQTGQQYF.

This clone came up once. This chain links TRBV6-6 with TRBJ1-2; TRBD1 aligns across 9 bases. The germline V gene has CDR1 MNHNY and CDR2 SVGAGI (reference sequence). V lost 6 bases to trimming and J lost 6 bases; unmatched junction nucleotides: 5. CDR3 length: 13 residues. The DNA for the CDR3 is TGTGCCAGCAGGCCCGACAGGGGGAATGGCTACACCTTC. This encodes CASRPDRGNGYTF.

The chain couples TRBV6-6 to TRBJ1-2, with 7 nucleotides matching TRBD1. The CDR3 covers 15 residues. V lost 5 bases and J lost 1; bases outside the gene matches: 7. The V gene's germline CDR1 is MNHNY and CDR2 SVGAGI (reference sequence). CDR3 coding DNA: TGTGCCAGCAGTCTCCGGGACAGCGATAACTATGGCTACACCTTC. Translation: CASSLRDSDNYGYTF.

The chain uses TRBV29-1 and TRBJ2-5; D is possibly TRBD2 (6 bases). V gave up 6 bases and J gave up 5 bases, with 19 bases separating them. The CDR3 length is 14 residues. Germline V gene data show CDR1 as SQVTM and CDR2 as ANQGSEA. CDR3 protein: CSVGGEQKRETQYF. CDR3 DNA sequence: TGCAGCGTGGGGGGAGAACAGAAAAGGGAGACCCAGTACTTC.

The chain links TRBV27 to TRBJ2-7; 8 nucleotides line up with TRBD1. The CDR3 runs to 12 residues. In germline, CDR1 is MNHEY, CDR2 SMNVEV (reference sequence). V was pared by 9 bases and J by 4 bases, with 5 bases of the junction left unmatched. CDR3 sequence reads: CASRTGQYEQYF. As DNA, the CDR3 is TGTGCCAGTCGGACAGGGCAATACGAGCAGTACTTC.